The present T cell receptor beta chain was sequenced within a study of the immune and genomic landscape of osteosarcoma (dated by TCRdb to about 2020). Study-level background: The overall cohort comprised under 55 pediatric and adult patients with high-grade osteosarcoma, with a median age at diagnosis of about 27 years (range roughly 5-85). The cohort was enriched for poor-risk disease, with approximately 79% showing unfavorable pathologic response to standard therapy and more than 65% deceased. In the overall cohort, roughly 60% of patients were male, and localized disease at diagnosis was presented by 77% of patients. To define immunogenic potential, the study profiled osteosarcoma specimens using whole genome, RNA and T-cell receptor sequencing along with immunohistochemistry and reverse phase protein arrays. TCR sequencing results were integrated with transcriptome, protein array and immunostaining data to characterize the osteosarcoma immunogenomic landscape. An explanation for the limited clinical activity of immune checkpoint inhibitors in osteosarcoma was sought in the study. Each of a few patients provided a couple of samples from the same tumor site. Here is what the overall study found, with its caveats: Alongside the frozen tumor specimens, matched blood was collected from only two patients. Clonality benchmarks were derived from external normal skin and healthy peripheral blood data rather than from matched normal tissue. TCR productive clonality was greater in the immune-hot C3 cluster than in the cold C1 cluster, although TCR productive clonality remained low overall. In five cases, a single hyperexpanded clone dominated the repertoire, and each of these five cases had fewer than 100 T-cell clonotypes. No statistical method determined sample size because osteosarcoma is rare and all possible samples were collected. Productive TCR clonality was low overall, averaging around 0.082 with a maximum of 0.3, suggesting limited T-cell clonal expansion.

The V end gives up 7 bases and the J end 3 bases, leaving 23 bases in the junction not matched to a gene. Taken from cysteine to phenylalanine, the CDR3 has 21 residues. The CDR3 DNA has 63 bases and is translated from base 1. CDR1 SNHLY and CDR2 FYNNEI are derived from the germline V gene. The count of this clone is one. The antigen it recognizes is unknown. Per-base qualities were not stored, and no clone one base away is much larger. The ImmunoSEQ Assay (Adaptive Biotechnologies) was used to immunosequence the CDR3 regions of the TCR beta chain. Under the source paper's analysis protocol: TCRB rearrangements, read counts, read proportions and gene usage were exported through the ImmunoSEQ Analyzer platform. T-cell clonality was computed as 1 minus Pielou's evenness on productive rearrangements. Clonal space homeostasis binned clonotypes as rare, small, medium, large or hyperexpanded (0.01 to 1 of the repertoire). TCR productive clonality was compared across immune clusters C1, C2 and C3 using the Wilcoxon rank sum test. TCRdb re-hosts the immuneACCESS table, in-frame sequences only. Its copies lack some clones; in the studies checked, an unresolved V gene accounts for under half of them, and the cause for the rest is not known. Clone size and V and J calls were adopted from that table, with D and trimming inferred from the DNA. This sample lists about 4,600 clones; roughly 78% were detected once. The ten largest make up around 16% of the sample.

The tumors sampled were post-treatment primary, local recurrence and metastasis specimens taken from patients with a poor prognosis. Sequenced: osteosarcoma tumor tissue from the femur. The receptor was derived from a human donor with osteosarcoma. This chain joins TRBV2 to TRBJ2-4; the junction holds 11 bases that match TRBD1. CDR3 loop: CASTSPPRTGGVGWGKNIQYF. The bases read TGTGCCAGCACTAGCCCACCGAGGACAGGGGGCGTGGGGTGGGGCAAAAACATTCAGTACTTC.